This is a list of T cell receptor beta chains from one sample in a study of shared clonotypes between healthy human individuals. The table came from immunoSEQ multiplex PCR; TCRdb's copy has only in-frame clones and leaves some out. Of about 1.1 million clones detected, about 80% appear once; the ten largest clones hold 0.89%. What was sequenced was memory CD4+ T cells from PBMCs. The receptors here all came from a man aged 18-30 years in good health. Some clones in this sample may be carry-over from other donors' samples. Both conserved end residues are part of each CDR3. The D gene is left open where the match is weak. Clone sizes are given selectively: once, few, many, or a class where the clone is expanded.

CDR3 DNA: TGTGCCTGGAGGCGGCAGGGTGACAAACTGTTTTTT
CDR3 protein: CAWRRQGDKLFF
clone size: once
J gene: TRBJ1-4
D gene: -
CDR3 length: 12
V gene: TRBV30

CDR3 DNA: TGTGCCAGCAGATACAGGTTTACCTACGAGCAGTACTTC
CDR3 protein: CASRYRFTYEQYF
clone size: -
J gene: TRBJ2-7
D gene: -
CDR3 length: 13
V gene: TRBV5-6

CDR3 DNA: TGTGCCAGCAGTAAAGATGTCATTAACTATGGCTACACCTTC
CDR3 protein: CASSKDVINYGYTF
clone size: -
J gene: TRBJ1-2
D gene: -
CDR3 length: 14
V gene: TRBV6-6

CDR3 DNA: TGCGCCAGCAGCTTGGCCGCACAGGGCAGGGGAACTAATGAAAAACTGTTTTTT
CDR3 protein: CASSLAAQGRGTNEKLFF
clone size: -
J gene: TRBJ1-4
D gene: -
CDR3 length: 18
V gene: TRBV5-1

CDR3 DNA: TGTGCCACCAGCAGAGATCTCGGGGATACGCAGTATTTT
CDR3 protein: CATSRDLGDTQYF
clone size: -
J gene: TRBJ2-3
D gene: -
CDR3 length: 13
V gene: TRBV15

CDR3 DNA: TGTGCCAGCACCCCCAGTCTGGGTAAAGAGACCCAGTACTTC
CDR3 protein: CASTPSLGKETQYF
clone size: -
J gene: TRBJ2-5
D gene: -
CDR3 length: 14
V gene: TRBV28

CDR3 DNA: TGTGCCAGCAGTGACCGGAGTCGGGACTATGGCTACACCTTC
CDR3 protein: CASSDRSRDYGYTF
clone size: -
J gene: TRBJ1-2
D gene: -
CDR3 length: 14
V gene: TRBV2

CDR3 DNA: TGTGCCATCAGTGAGTTTTGGGGGAACCAGCCCCAGCATTTT
CDR3 protein: CAISEFWGNQPQHF
clone size: -
J gene: TRBJ1-5
D gene: -
CDR3 length: 14
V gene: TRBV10-3

CDR3 DNA: TGCGCCAGCAGCAGGGTAACTAGCGGGGTCTCCTACGAGCAGTACTTC
CDR3 protein: CASSRVTSGVSYEQYF
clone size: -
J gene: TRBJ2-7
D gene: TRBD2
CDR3 length: 16
V gene: TRBV5-1

CDR3 DNA: TGTGCCAGCAGTTTATGGGGACAGCGGAATTCACCCCTCCACTTT
CDR3 protein: CASSLWGQRNSPLHF
clone size: -
J gene: TRBJ1-6
D gene: TRBD1
CDR3 length: 15
V gene: TRBV27

CDR3 DNA: TGTGCCAGCAGCGCCCGGGACATCACAGATACGCAGTATTTT
CDR3 protein: CASSARDITDTQYF
clone size: -
J gene: TRBJ2-3
D gene: -
CDR3 length: 14
V gene: TRBV11-3

CDR3 DNA: TGTGCCAGTAAGGAGGACAGTCGCGAAAAACTGTTTTTT
CDR3 protein: CASKEDSREKLFF
clone size: -
J gene: TRBJ1-4
D gene: -
CDR3 length: 13
V gene: TRBV19

CDR3 DNA: TGTGCCTGGAGTGTTAAGTCACAGGGGACAGATACGCAGTATTTT
CDR3 protein: CAWSVKSQGTDTQYF
clone size: -
J gene: TRBJ2-3
D gene: TRBD1
CDR3 length: 15
V gene: TRBV30

CDR3 DNA: TGTGCCAGCAGCTTCGGGGCGTACGAGCAGTACTTC
CDR3 protein: CASSFGAYEQYF
clone size: once
J gene: TRBJ2-7
D gene: -
CDR3 length: 12
V gene: TRBV7-8

CDR3 DNA: TGCAGCGTTGAGGCCAGGGGGGGAGAGACCCAGTACTTC
CDR3 protein: CSVEARGGETQYF
clone size: once
J gene: TRBJ2-5
D gene: -
CDR3 length: 13
V gene: TRBV29-1

CDR3 DNA: TGCGCCAGCAGCTTGGTGGTAGCGGGAGTAGATACGCAGTATTTT
CDR3 protein: CASSLVVAGVDTQYF
clone size: few
J gene: TRBJ2-3
D gene: TRBD2
CDR3 length: 15
V gene: TRBV5-1

CDR3 DNA: TGTGCCAGCAGTTTGACTAGCGGATTCGGGGAGCTGTTTTTT
CDR3 protein: CASSLTSGFGELFF
clone size: -
J gene: TRBJ2-2
D gene: TRBD2
CDR3 length: 14
V gene: TRBV28

CDR3 DNA: TGTGCCAGCAGTTTCCTCCCGGGCGGGTCTACTTGGGAGCAGTACTTC
CDR3 protein: CASSFLPGGSTWEQYF
clone size: -
J gene: TRBJ2-7
D gene: -
CDR3 length: 16
V gene: TRBV28

CDR3 DNA: TGTGCCAGCAGCCGAACCGGGAATGAGCAGTTCTTC
CDR3 protein: CASSRTGNEQFF
clone size: -
J gene: TRBJ2-1
D gene: -
CDR3 length: 12
V gene: TRBV7-6

CDR3 DNA: TGCGCCAGCAGCTTGGAGGGACTAGCGACTGAAGAGCAGTACTTC
CDR3 protein: CASSLEGLATEEQYF
clone size: -
J gene: TRBJ2-7
D gene: TRBD2
CDR3 length: 15
V gene: TRBV5-1

CDR3 DNA: TGTGCCAGCAGTTTGGGTAGCGGGGGAATTTACAATGAGCAGTTCTTC
CDR3 protein: CASSLGSGGIYNEQFF
clone size: -
J gene: TRBJ2-1
D gene: TRBD2
CDR3 length: 16
V gene: TRBV28

CDR3 DNA: TGTGCCATCACCAGAGGAGAGGGCGGCGGCTACACCTTC
CDR3 protein: CAITRGEGGGYTF
clone size: -
J gene: TRBJ1-2
D gene: -
CDR3 length: 13
V gene: TRBV10-3

CDR3 DNA: TGTGCCATCAGTGAGGCCGGACAGGGGAGTTCAGATACGCAGTATTTT
CDR3 protein: CAISEAGQGSSDTQYF
clone size: -
J gene: TRBJ2-3
D gene: TRBD1
CDR3 length: 16
V gene: TRBV10-3

CDR3 DNA: TGTGCCAGCAGCGCTGGGATGGGAGTGGACTATGGCTACACCTTC
CDR3 protein: CASSAGMGVDYGYTF
clone size: -
J gene: TRBJ1-2
D gene: -
CDR3 length: 15
V gene: TRBV9

CDR3 DNA: TGTGCCAGCAGTTACGGGCAGGGGGCCTTCGGCTACACCTTC
CDR3 protein: CASSYGQGAFGYTF
clone size: -
J gene: TRBJ1-2
D gene: TRBD1
CDR3 length: 14
V gene: TRBV6-5

CDR3 DNA: TGTGCCAGCAGCGCCCTCCCCCGCGGGACAGATACGCAGTATTTT
CDR3 protein: CASSALPRGTDTQYF
clone size: -
J gene: TRBJ2-3
D gene: -
CDR3 length: 15
V gene: TRBV9

CDR3 DNA: TGTGCCAGCTCACCTAAAGGAGGGAGCTCCTACAATGAGCAGTTCTTC
CDR3 protein: CASSPKGGSSYNEQFF
clone size: -
J gene: TRBJ2-1
D gene: -
CDR3 length: 16
V gene: TRBV18

CDR3 DNA: TGTGCCAGCAGTTTAAGAGGCGGGATAACAAATGAGCAGTTCTTC
CDR3 protein: CASSLRGGITNEQFF
clone size: once
J gene: TRBJ2-1
D gene: -
CDR3 length: 15
V gene: TRBV28

CDR3 DNA: TGTGCCAGCAGCGAACGATTGACAGGAGGGACTGAAGCTTTCTTT
CDR3 protein: CASSERLTGGTEAFF
clone size: -
J gene: TRBJ1-1
D gene: -
CDR3 length: 15
V gene: TRBV9

CDR3 DNA: TGCGCCAGCAGCTTTACGGGGCAAGAGACCCAGTACTTC
CDR3 protein: CASSFTGQETQYF
clone size: -
J gene: TRBJ2-5
D gene: -
CDR3 length: 13
V gene: TRBV5-1

CDR3 DNA: TGTGCCAGCTCACCGGTTCGCGAGGTTCGCGGGGGAGGCTACACCTTC
CDR3 protein: CASSPVREVRGGGYTF
clone size: -
J gene: TRBJ1-2
D gene: -
CDR3 length: 16
V gene: TRBV18

CDR3 DNA: TGTGCTAGTGGTCCTCGGGCGGACTATGGCTACACCTTC
CDR3 protein: CASGPRADYGYTF
clone size: -
J gene: TRBJ1-2
D gene: -
CDR3 length: 13
V gene: TRBV12-5

CDR3 DNA: TGTGCCAGCAGGACAGGGGTAGGAGGAACTGAAGCTTTCTTT
CDR3 protein: CASRTGVGGTEAFF
clone size: few
J gene: TRBJ1-1
D gene: TRBD1
CDR3 length: 14
V gene: TRBV5-6

CDR3 DNA: TGTGCCAGCGCCAAGGGAGGGGACTATGGCTACACCTTC
CDR3 protein: CASAKGGDYGYTF
clone size: -
J gene: TRBJ1-2
D gene: -
CDR3 length: 13
V gene: TRBV10-3

CDR3 DNA: TGTGCCAGCAGTGCTGGGGGTGTGAGTGAAAAACTGTTTTTT
CDR3 protein: CASSAGGVSEKLFF
clone size: -
J gene: TRBJ1-4
D gene: -
CDR3 length: 14
V gene: TRBV25-1

CDR3 DNA: TGTGCCAGCACCCTCAGGCATACCGACCAAATCTCCACAGATACGCAGTATTTT
CDR3 protein: CASTLRHTDQISTDTQYF
clone size: -
J gene: TRBJ2-3
D gene: -
CDR3 length: 18
V gene: TRBV2

CDR3 DNA: TGCAGCGTTGAAGAAGGAGGCAGCTACACTGAAGCTTTCTTT
CDR3 protein: CSVEEGGSYTEAFF
clone size: few
J gene: TRBJ1-1
D gene: -
CDR3 length: 14
V gene: TRBV29-1

CDR3 DNA: TGTGCCAGCAGCTCCTCTTTAGCGGGGGCCTACAATGAGCAGTTCTTC
CDR3 protein: CASSSSLAGAYNEQFF
clone size: -
J gene: TRBJ2-1
D gene: TRBD2
CDR3 length: 16
V gene: TRBV7-2

CDR3 DNA: TGTGCCAGCAGCTCTCGGGACGAGGGGACTGAAGCTTTCTTT
CDR3 protein: CASSSRDEGTEAFF
clone size: -
J gene: TRBJ1-1
D gene: -
CDR3 length: 14
V gene: TRBV9

CDR3 DNA: TGTGCCAGCAGCTCCCCTCGGGGGGGGGCAAACACTGAAGCTTTCTTT
CDR3 protein: CASSSPRGGANTEAFF
clone size: -
J gene: TRBJ1-1
D gene: -
CDR3 length: 16
V gene: TRBV28

CDR3 DNA: TGTGCCTCCGAGCGGGGGACGAACACTGAAGCTTTCTTT
CDR3 protein: CASERGTNTEAFF
clone size: -
J gene: TRBJ1-1
D gene: -
CDR3 length: 13
V gene: TRBV7-9